The 6 T cell receptor beta chains reported below all come from one sample, sequenced in a study of T cell responses to AZD1222 COVID-19 vaccine. Generated by immunoSEQ multiplex PCR, the TCRdb table keeps only in-frame clones and is missing some. The table includes about 150,000 clones, about 90% detected once. The source material was peripheral blood, sampled 28 days after the second AZD1222 dose. These TCRs come from an adult who received the AZD1222 COVID-19 vaccine.

This CDR3 is CAWSFHSNQPQHF. The CDR3 DNA follows: TGTGCCTGGAGTTTTCATAGCAATCAGCCCCAGCATTTT. The chain has TRBV30 and TRBJ1-5; D is uncertain. Trimming cost V 2 bases and J 0 bases, with 5 bases left between them. Germline CDR1 and CDR2: GTSNPN and SVGIG (reference sequence). This CDR3 has 13 amino acids. The entire variable domain, with the rest obtained from reference TRBV30 and TRBJ1-5, is as follows: SQTIHQWPATLVQPVGSPLSLECTVEGTSNPNLYWYRQAAGRGLQLLFYSVGIGQISSEVPQNLSASRPQDRQFILSSKKLLLSDSGFYLCAWSFHSNQPQHFGDGTRLSIL.

V and J are TRBV29-1 and TRBJ1-2, with D perhaps TRBD1 (5 bases). Germline lookup yields CDR1 SQVTM and CDR2 ANQGSEA. The CDR3 extends over 10 amino acids. The CDR3 region has the DNA TGCTCGGCAGGGACTGAGGGCTACACCTTC. Translating gives CSAGTEGYTF.

CDR3 residues: CASSFSSPLHF. CDR3 bases: TGTGCCAGCAGTTTTAGTTCACCCCTCCACTTT. The chain combines TRBV28 with TRBJ1-6; D call uncertain. Per the germline V gene, CDR1 is MDHEN and CDR2 is SYDVKM. The CDR3 consists of 11 residues. Trimming stripped 3 bases from V and 9 bases from J, with 3 bases between.

This sequence joins TRBV6-5 and TRBJ1-6; D unclear. With 0 bases removed from V and 0 bases from J, the gap between germline ends came to 6 bases. CDR3 size: 16 residues. CDR1 and CDR2 (germline): MNHEY, SVGAGI. The CDR3 nucleotides are TGTGCCAGCAGTTACTCGAGAGGCTCCTATAATTCACCCCTCCACTTT. Protein product: CASSYSRGSYNSPLHF.

The chain couples TRBV19 to TRBJ1-6; tentatively, D is TRBD1 (6 bases). Between the trimmed V and J ends, which lost 5 bases and 8 bases, there was a span of 22 bases. The CDR3 consists of 17 residues. CDR1 and CDR2 (germline): LNHDA, SQIVND (reference sequence). The CDR3 DNA sequence: TGTGCCAGTAGTTCTGGAGACAGGTTGCGGCGGGATTCACCCCTCCACTTT. Residues: CASSSGDRLRRDSPLHF. The whole variable domain, remainder taken from reference TRBV19 and TRBJ1-6, is DGGITQSPKYLFRKEGQNVTLSCEQNLNHDAMYWYRQDPGQGLRLIYYSQIVNDFQKGDIAEGYSVSREKKESFPLTVTSAQKNPTAFYLCASSSGDRLRRDSPLHFGNGTRLTVT.

The chain joins TRBV2 to TRBJ2-1; 9 bases are a match to TRBD2. This CDR3 comprises 13 residues. V lost 9 bases, J lost 7 bases, and 7 bases stayed unmatched. Germline V lookup: CDR1 SNHLY, CDR2 FYNNEI. CDR3 coding DNA: TGTGCCAGTCCGGGACTAGCTCAAAATGAGCAGTTCTTC. It specifies CASPGLAQNEQFF.